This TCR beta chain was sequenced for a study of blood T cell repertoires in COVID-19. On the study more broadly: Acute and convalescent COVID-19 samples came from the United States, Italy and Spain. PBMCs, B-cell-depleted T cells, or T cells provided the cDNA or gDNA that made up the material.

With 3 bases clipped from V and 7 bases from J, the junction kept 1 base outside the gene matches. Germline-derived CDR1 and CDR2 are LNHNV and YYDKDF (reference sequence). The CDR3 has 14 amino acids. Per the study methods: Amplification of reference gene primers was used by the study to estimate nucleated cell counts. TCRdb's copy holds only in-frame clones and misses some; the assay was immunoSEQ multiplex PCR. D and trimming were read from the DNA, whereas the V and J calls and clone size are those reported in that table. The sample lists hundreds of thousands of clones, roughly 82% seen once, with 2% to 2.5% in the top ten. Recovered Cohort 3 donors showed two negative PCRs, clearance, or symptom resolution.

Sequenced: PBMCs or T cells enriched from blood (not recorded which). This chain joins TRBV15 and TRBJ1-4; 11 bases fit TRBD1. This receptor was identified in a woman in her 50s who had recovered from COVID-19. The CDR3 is CATSRDRGPEKLFF. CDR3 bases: TGTGCCACCAGCAGGGACAGGGGGCCTGAAAAACTGTTTTTT.